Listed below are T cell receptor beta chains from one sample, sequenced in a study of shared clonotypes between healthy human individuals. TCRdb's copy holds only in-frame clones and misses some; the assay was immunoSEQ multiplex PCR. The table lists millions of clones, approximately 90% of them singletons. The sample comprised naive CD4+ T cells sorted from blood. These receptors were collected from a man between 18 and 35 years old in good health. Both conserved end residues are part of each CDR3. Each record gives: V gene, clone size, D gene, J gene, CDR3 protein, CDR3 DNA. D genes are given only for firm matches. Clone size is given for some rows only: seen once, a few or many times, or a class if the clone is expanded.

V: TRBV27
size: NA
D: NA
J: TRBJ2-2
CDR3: CASSFITTNTGELFF
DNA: TGTGCCAGCAGTTTCATTACTACGAACACCGGGGAGCTGTTTTTT

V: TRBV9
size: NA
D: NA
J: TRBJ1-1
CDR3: CASSVTPWGTEGSEAFF
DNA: TGTGCCAGCAGCGTAACACCCTGGGGGACGGAGGGGTCTGAAGCTTTCTTT

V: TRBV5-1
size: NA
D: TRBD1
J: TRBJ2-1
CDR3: CASSIPGTGRDNEQFF
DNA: TGCGCCAGCAGCATTCCCGGGACAGGGCGCGACAATGAGCAGTTCTTC

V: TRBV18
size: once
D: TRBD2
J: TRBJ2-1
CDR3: CASSPPSLAGGLEQFF
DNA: TGTGCCAGCTCACCACCGTCCCTAGCGGGAGGGCTTGAGCAGTTCTTC

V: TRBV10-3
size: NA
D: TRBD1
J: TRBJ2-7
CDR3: CAISDPGQGAYEQYF
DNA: TGTGCCATCAGTGACCCGGGACAGGGGGCATACGAGCAGTACTTC

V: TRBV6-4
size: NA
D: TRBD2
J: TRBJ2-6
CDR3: CASSDSRGITSGANVLTF
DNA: TGTGCCAGCAGTGACTCGCGGGGGATCACCTCTGGGGCCAACGTCCTGACTTTC

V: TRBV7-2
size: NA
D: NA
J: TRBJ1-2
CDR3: CASSRPAPTLTGYTF
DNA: TGTGCCAGCAGCCGCCCCGCCCCAACACTGACTGGCTACACCTTC

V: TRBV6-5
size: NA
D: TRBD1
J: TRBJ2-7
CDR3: CASSYRDRGLYEQYF
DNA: TGTGCCAGCAGTTACCGGGACAGGGGCCTCTACGAGCAGTACTTC

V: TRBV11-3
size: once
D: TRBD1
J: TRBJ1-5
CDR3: CASSLEQGAWQPQHF
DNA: TGTGCCAGCAGCTTAGAACAGGGGGCATGGCAGCCCCAGCATTTT

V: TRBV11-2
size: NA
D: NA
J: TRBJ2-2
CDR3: CASSSELGELFF
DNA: TGTGCCAGCAGCTCCGAGTTAGGGGAGCTGTTTTTT

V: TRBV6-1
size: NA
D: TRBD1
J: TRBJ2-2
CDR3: CASSVEPPTGPPNGELFF
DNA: TGTGCCAGCAGTGTTGAGCCCCCGACAGGGCCTCCAAACGGGGAGCTGTTTTTT

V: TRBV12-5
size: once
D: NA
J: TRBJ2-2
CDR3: CASGLVTGNTGELFF
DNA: TGTGCTAGTGGTTTGGTCACAGGGAACACCGGGGAGCTGTTTTTT

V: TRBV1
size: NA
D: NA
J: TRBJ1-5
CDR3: CPNGGIRPNQPQHF
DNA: TGCCCCAACGGGGGAATAAGACCCAATCAGCCCCAGCATTTT

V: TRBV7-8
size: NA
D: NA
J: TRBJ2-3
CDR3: CASSTYMGTDTQYF
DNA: TGTGCCAGCAGCACCTACATGGGAACAGATACGCAGTATTTT

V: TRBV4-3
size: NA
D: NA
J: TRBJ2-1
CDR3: CASSREPGLQPYNEQFF
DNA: TGCGCCAGCAGCCGAGAGCCGGGACTCCAACCATACAATGAGCAGTTCTTC

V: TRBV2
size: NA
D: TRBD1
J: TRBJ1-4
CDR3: CASRNRGRQGEKLFF
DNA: TGTGCCAGCAGAAACAGGGGGCGCCAGGGTGAAAAACTGTTTTTT

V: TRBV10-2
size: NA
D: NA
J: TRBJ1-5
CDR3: CASSEGGYQPQHF
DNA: TGCGCCAGTTCCGAGGGGGGGTATCAGCCCCAGCATTTT

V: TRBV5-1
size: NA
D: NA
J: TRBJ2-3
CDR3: CASKVGGTDTQYF
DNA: TGCGCCAGCAAGGTGGGCGGGACAGATACGCAGTATTTT

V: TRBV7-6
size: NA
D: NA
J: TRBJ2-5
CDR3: CASSSAGGPGAAQYF
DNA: TGTGCCAGCAGCTCCGCAGGTGGCCCCGGGGCGGCCCAGTACTTC

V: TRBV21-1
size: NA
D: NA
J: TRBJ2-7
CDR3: CASSPDSSYEQYF
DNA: TGTGCCAGCAGCCCCGATAGCTCCTACGAGCAGTACTTC

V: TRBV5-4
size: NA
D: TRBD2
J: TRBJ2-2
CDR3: CASSHGSGGSNTGELFF
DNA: TGTGCCAGCAGCCACGGTAGCGGCGGGAGTAACACCGGGGAGCTGTTTTTT

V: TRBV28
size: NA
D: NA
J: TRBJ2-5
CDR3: CASSSNWETQYF
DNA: TGTGCCAGCAGTTCAAATTGGGAGACCCAGTACTTC